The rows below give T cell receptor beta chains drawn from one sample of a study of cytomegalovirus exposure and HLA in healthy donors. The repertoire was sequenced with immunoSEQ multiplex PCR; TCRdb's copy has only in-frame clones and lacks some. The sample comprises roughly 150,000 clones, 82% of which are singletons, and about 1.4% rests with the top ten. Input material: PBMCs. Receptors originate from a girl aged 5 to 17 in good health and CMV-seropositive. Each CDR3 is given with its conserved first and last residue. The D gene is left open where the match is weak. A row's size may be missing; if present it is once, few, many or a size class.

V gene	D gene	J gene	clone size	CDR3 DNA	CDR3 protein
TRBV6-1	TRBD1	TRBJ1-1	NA	TGTGCCACCGGACAGGGGAACCCGGTAAACACTGAAGCTTTCTTT	CATGQGNPVNTEAFF
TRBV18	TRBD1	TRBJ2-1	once	TGTGCCAGCTCACCTAGGGACAGCCTAAATTACAATGAGCAGTTCTTC	CASSPRDSLNYNEQFF
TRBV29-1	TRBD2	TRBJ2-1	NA	TGCAGCGTGGAGTTAGCGGGATTAAAGTTCTTC	CSVELAGLKFF
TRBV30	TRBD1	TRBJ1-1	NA	TGTGCCTGGATTTACAGGGGGCGGGAGACTGAAGCTTTCTTT	CAWIYRGRETEAFF
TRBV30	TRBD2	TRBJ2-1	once	TGTGCCGTTAGAAACTGGCGGGAGCCCTCCTACAATGAGCAGTTCTTC	CAVRNWREPSYNEQFF
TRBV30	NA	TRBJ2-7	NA	TGTGCCTGGAGTAACTGGGGCCCTTACGAGCAGTACTTC	CAWSNWGPYEQYF
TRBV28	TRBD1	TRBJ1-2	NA	TGTGCCAGCAGTTCCGCTATACAGGGGGCGCGGTTGGATGGCTACACCTTC	CASSSAIQGARLDGYTF
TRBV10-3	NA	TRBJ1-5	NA	TGTGCCATCAGTGAGGCGGACACCGATCAGCCCCAGCATTTT	CAISEADTDQPQHF
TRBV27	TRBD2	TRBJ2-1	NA	TGTGCCAGCAGTTTGGGACTAGGAACCTACAATGAGCAGTTCTTC	CASSLGLGTYNEQFF
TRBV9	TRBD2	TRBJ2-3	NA	TGTGCCAGCAGCGTAGCCTCGGGGGGGGCCACAGATACGCAGTATTTT	CASSVASGGATDTQYF
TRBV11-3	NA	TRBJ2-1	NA	TGTGCCAGCAGCTTAAACGCCAAGGGAGAGGATGAGCAGTTCTTC	CASSLNAKGEDEQFF
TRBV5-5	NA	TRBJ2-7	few	TGTGCCAGCAGCTTGAGGGCAGGGCCGCCCTACGAGCAGTACTTC	CASSLRAGPPYEQYF
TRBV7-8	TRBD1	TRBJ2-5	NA	TGTGCCAGCAGCTCCCCAACAGGGGGCCAGGGAGAGACCCAGTACTTC	CASSSPTGGQGETQYF
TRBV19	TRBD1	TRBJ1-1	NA	TGTGCCTCCCGGACAGGGGGCGGAAACACTGAAGCTTTCTTT	CASRTGGGNTEAFF
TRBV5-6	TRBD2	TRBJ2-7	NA	TGTGCCAGCAGCTTGGCCATCGGGGGGTACGAGCAGTACTTC	CASSLAIGGYEQYF
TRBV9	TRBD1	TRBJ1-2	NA	TGTGCCAGCAGTGCGAACATCCCACAGGGGAACTATGGCTACACCTTC	CASSANIPQGNYGYTF
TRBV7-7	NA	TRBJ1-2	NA	TGTGCTAGCAGCTTAGCGGAAACGGACCTCGCGAGGGCCTATGGCTACACCTTC	CASSLAETDLARAYGYTF
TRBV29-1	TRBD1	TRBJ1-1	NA	TGCAGCGTTGAAGGGACAGGGGCGGGTACTGAAGCTTTCTTT	CSVEGTGAGTEAFF